This record looks at one T cell receptor beta chain sequence and its context. Its specificity is not known. Germline loops: CDR1 MNHNS, CDR2 SASEGT. The CDR3 loop spans 14 amino acids. The V end was cut by 6 bases, the J end by 0 bases, with 10 bases between. The sample originates from a study of cytomegalovirus exposure and HLA in healthy donors. Study-wide results and caveats: HLA alleles were associated with some 17,000 TCR beta sequences in a later analysis at 0.05 false discovery rate. Most of the TCR beta V segments (in an earlier analysis) were productive either about 87% or about 30% of the time. High sensitivity and specificity were reportedly achieved when the classifier diagnosed cytomegalovirus status. The study assumed roughly uniform donor sequencing depth for presence/absence analyses.

The PCR contained 60 Vbeta and 13 Jbeta primers. Using immunoSEQ multiplex PCR, the repertoire was profiled, and TCRdb retains in-frame clones only, with some absent. The table shows 150,000 to 200,000 clones, with 75% occurring only once. The receptor was isolated from a man aged 18-30 years in good health and CMV-seropositive. The sequenced sample consisted of PBMCs. V usage is TRBV6-1 and J usage is TRBJ2-3; the D is unclear. The CDR3 loop reads CASRSLSSTDTQYF. The CDR3 nucleotides are TGTGCCAGCAGGTCTCTATCTAGCACAGATACGCAGTATTTT.